Below are 15 T cell receptor beta chains sequenced from a single sample in a study of cytomegalovirus exposure and HLA in healthy donors. Primers: 60 Vbeta forward and 13 Jbeta reverse. Produced via immunoSEQ multiplex PCR; TCRdb's table is partial and in-frame only. The profile covers 110,000 to 150,000 clones, with roughly 74% appearing a single time and around 2.4% taken by the ten largest. Source material: PBMCs. These receptors were obtained from a woman aged 18-35 years in good health and CMV-seropositive.

This chain connects TRBV5-1 to TRBJ2-1; D is ambiguous. The CDR3 loop spans 15 amino acids. Germline V lookup: CDR1 SGHRS, CDR2 YFSETQ. Trimming left V 3 bases short and J 0 bases short, with 10 bases between. CDR3 loop: CASSSRDNSYNEQFF. In nucleotides, the CDR3 is TGCGCCAGCAGCTCCAGAGACAACTCCTACAATGAGCAGTTCTTC.

V is TRBV5-4 and J is TRBJ2-5, with a possible D match to TRBD2 (6 bases). Between the trimmed V and J ends, which lost 1 base and 0 bases, there was a span of 13 bases. CDR1 is SGHNT and CDR2 is YYREEE in the germline V gene (reference sequence). CDR3 length: 16 residues. The CDR3 region has the DNA TGTGCCAGCAGCTTGCCTGGGAGGCGTTACCAAGAGACCCAGTACTTC. Translating gives CASSLPGRRYQETQYF.

The chain links TRBV7-9 to TRBJ1-5; D is unclear. Per germline, CDR1 SEHNR and CDR2 FQNEAQ (reference sequence). This CDR3 region has 13 residues. The V and J ends lost 0 bases and 6 bases respectively, with 6 bases between them. Here the CDR3 reads CASSLATGQPQHF. The DNA of the CDR3 is TGTGCCAGCAGCTTAGCCACCGGTCAGCCCCAGCATTTT.

This chain uses TRBV5-4 with TRBJ2-1; D might be TRBD2 (5 bases). Germline CDR1 SGHNT, CDR2 YYREEE (reference sequence). The length of the CDR3 is 13 residues. V was cut by 2 bases and J by 8 bases, with 11 bases left in between. CDR3 nucleotide sequence: TGTGCCAGCAGCTTTCAGCTCGGGGATGAGCAGTTCTTC. Residues: CASSFQLGDEQFF.

This chain joins TRBV19 and TRBJ1-2, with unresolved D. The V and J ends lost 3 bases and 5 bases respectively, with 10 bases between them. Germline V lookup: CDR1 LNHDA, CDR2 SQIVND (reference sequence). The CDR3 contains 13 residues. The CDR3 protein is CASSIRGLYGYTF. CDR3 DNA sequence: TGTGCCAGTAGTATTCGGGGTTTGTATGGCTACACCTTC. Combining the CDR3 with reference TRBV19 and TRBJ1-2 gives the whole variable domain DGGITQSPKYLFRKEGQNVTLSCEQNLNHDAMYWYRQDPGQGLRLIYYSQIVNDFQKGDIAEGYSVSREKKESFPLTVTSAQKNPTAFYLCASSIRGLYGYTFGSGTRLTVV.

V and J are TRBV5-6 and TRBJ2-1; 10 bases align to TRBD1. The CDR3 spans 18 residues. Germline V gives CDR1 SGHDT, CDR2 YYEEEE. With V trimmed by 2 bases and J by 7 bases, 15 bases remained unmatched. CDR3 sequence (DNA): TGTGCCAGCAGCTTAATCATTTTTAATGGACAGGGGGAAAATGAGCAGTTCTTC. This sequence encodes CASSLIIFNGQGENEQFF.

The chain carries TRBV5-1 and TRBJ2-3; possibly TRBD2 for D (6 bases). CDR1 is SGHRS and CDR2 is YFSETQ in the germline V gene. The CDR3 consists of 15 residues. V shed 1 base and J shed 0 bases, with 9 bases lying between them. This CDR3 reads CASSLTSSSTDTQYF. As DNA, the CDR3 is TGCGCCAGCAGCTTGACTAGCTCTAGCACAGATACGCAGTATTTT.

V is TRBV9 and J is TRBJ2-1; possibly TRBD2 for D (6 bases). CDR1 SGDLS and CDR2 YYNGEE come from the germline V gene. V was cut by 0 bases and J by 9 bases, with 13 bases left in between. This CDR3 comprises 14 residues. CDR3 sequence reads: CASSVGAGGFEQFF. As DNA, the CDR3 is TGTGCCAGCAGCGTAGGAGCCGGGGGATTTGAGCAGTTCTTC.

This chain links TRBV7-2 with TRBJ1-1; tentatively, D is TRBD1 (5 bases). Germline CDR1 reads SGHTA; CDR2 reads FQGNSA. The germline V and J ends were trimmed by 5 bases and 6 bases, with 16 bases remaining between them. CDR3 length equals 14 residues. CDR3 loop: CASSPSRQMAEAFF. CDR3 coding DNA: TGTGCCAGCAGCCCCTCTCGACAGATGGCTGAAGCTTTCTTT. Drawing the rest from reference TRBV7-2 and TRBJ1-1, the complete variable domain is GAGVSQSPSNKVTEKGKDVELRCDPISGHTALYWYRQSLGQGLEFLIYFQGNSAPDKSGLPSDRFSAERTGGSVSTLTIQRTQQEDSAVYLCASSPSRQMAEAFFGQGTRLTVV.

This chain joins TRBV5-1 and TRBJ2-7; 7 bases match TRBD1. CDR1 is SGHRS, CDR2 YFSETQ, per germline. There are 16 residues in the CDR3. V shed 2 bases, J shed 2 bases, and the junction held 10 bases outside the gene matches. Here the CDR3 DNA reads TGCGCCAGCAGCTTAACAGGGGCCCCTGGGGCCTACGAGCAGTACTTC. This sequence encodes CASSLTGAPGAYEQYF.

V gene TRBV5-6 combines with J gene TRBJ1-1; TRBD1 agrees at 8 bases. The CDR3 consists of 16 residues. CDR1 and CDR2 (germline): SGHDT, YYEEEE. V trimming: 3 bases; J trimming: 1 base; junction bases outside the gene matches: 8. CDR3 loop: CASSSWGGTGNTEAFF. In DNA form, the CDR3 reads TGTGCCAGCAGCTCATGGGGAGGGACAGGGAACACTGAAGCTTTCTTT. Supplemented by reference TRBV5-6 and TRBJ1-1, the full variable domain reads DAGVTQSPTHLIKTRGQQVTLRCSPKSGHDTVSWYQQALGQGPQFIFQYYEEEERQRGNFPDRFSGHQFPNYSSELNVNALLLGDSALYLCASSSWGGTGNTEAFFGQGTRLTVV.

This chain links TRBV6-4 with TRBJ2-3; 8 nucleotides line up with TRBD2. J lost 1 base, V lost 0 bases, and 0 bases had no gene match. The CDR3 is 15 amino acids. Germline V gene lookup returns CDR1 MRHNA and CDR2 SNTAGT. CDR3 nucleotides: TGTGCCAGCAGTGACTCGCGGGGGGGCACAGATACGCAGTATTTT. Residues: CASSDSRGGTDTQYF.

The CDR3 here is CASSPGTGAGQPQHF. CDR3 DNA sequence: TGTGCCAGCTCACCCGGGACAGGGGCCGGCCAGCCCCAGCATTTT. This rearrangement joins TRBV18 to TRBJ1-5; 10 nucleotides match TRBD1. The CDR3 loop spans 15 amino acids. Trimming removed 3 bases from V and 7 bases from J; junction bases left unmatched: 6. Per the germline V gene, CDR1 is KGHSH and CDR2 is LQKENI.

V and J are TRBV4-1 and TRBJ2-1; TRBD2 aligns across 7 bases. CDR1 is MGHRA, CDR2 YSYEKL, per germline. This CDR3 comprises 16 residues. V was pared by 0 bases and J by 4 bases, with 6 bases of the junction left unmatched. CDR3 protein: CASSQEGRGMYNEQFF. DNA for the CDR3: TGCGCCAGCAGCCAAGAAGGGAGGGGAATGTACAATGAGCAGTTCTTC.

The V and J genes are TRBV6-1 and TRBJ1-1; 10 bases are a match to TRBD1. Germline V gene lookup returns CDR1 MNHNS and CDR2 SASEGT. The CDR3 has 16 amino acids. The V segment lost 4 bases and the J segment 5 bases; nucleotides outside the gene matches: 10. CDR3 residues: CASSAPVTGGLTEAFF. DNA for the CDR3: TGTGCCAGCAGTGCCCCAGTGACAGGGGGCTTGACTGAAGCTTTCTTT.